This T cell receptor (beta chain) is drawn from a study of blood T cell repertoires in COVID-19 (dated by TCRdb to about 2020). Regarding the study in general: Samples covering the acute and convalescent phases of COVID-19 were provided by collaborators in the United States, Italy and Spain. The material from the prospective study consisted of cDNA or gDNA derived from T cells, B-cell-depleted T cells, or PBMCs. Samples came from the ongoing ImmuneRACE study (first 160 participants) plus 1,254 subjects from 6 global collaborators. Nearly every sample came with metadata listing a de-identified subject ID, COVID-19 status, age in years and sex. The dataset comprised deeply sampled blood TCRbeta repertoires from subjects exposed to, actively infected with, or recovered from COVID-19. The repertoires were made available in a free public database intended to serve as a resource for research on the immune response to SARS-CoV-2. Where available, HLA class I and class II types were obtained from metadata supplied by the sample provider rather than from assay-based typing.

Overall study results and their limits: How much clinical and demographic metadata was included differed by source and by participant, and the metadata was provided uncurated.

Collaborating institutions collected whole blood in K2EDTA tubes following their own protocols. For TCRbeta analysis, collaborators shipped samples in one of three forms: frozen whole blood, isolated PBMCs, or DNA extracted from either of those sample types. In this sample, this clone turned up a few times. No cognate antigen has been identified for it. Base qualities were left out, and no much larger clone turns up one base away. The immunoSEQ Assay, a bias-controlled multiplex PCR, was used to amplify TCRbeta CDR3 regions from genomic DNA. The source study handled its data this way. The number of nucleated cells in each sample was estimated by amplification of reference gene primers within the assay. Sequence reads were collapsed and filtered to measure the absolute abundance of every unique TCRbeta CDR3 rearrangement. For each sample, productive Simpson clonality was calculated as the square root of Simpson's diversity index across productive rearrangements. The table comes from immuneACCESS by way of TCRdb, which keeps in-frame sequences with V and J called. Part of the clones is missing from these tables; in studies checked, under half for an unresolved V gene and the rest for unknown reasons. V, J and clone size were drawn from that table, and D and trimming were deduced from the DNA. The sample yields approximately 270,000 clones; roughly 80% were counted once. The biggest ten clones account for roughly 10% of the sample.

Reading from cysteine to phenylalanine, the CDR3 counts 13 amino acids. Only CDR3 DNA is held: 39 bases, read in frame from base 1. V is reduced by 3 bases and J by 4 bases, leaving a spacing of 9 bases between them. The germline V gene (reference sequence) specifies GTSNPN as CDR1 and SVGIG as CDR2. The chain was built from TRBV30 and TRBJ1-4; the D gene is possibly TRBD1, with 6 bases matching. This TCR was recovered from a man at least 80 years old with acute or convalescent COVID-19. Sequencing was performed on peripheral blood. The nucleotide sequence reads as follows: TGTGCCTGGAGAAGGACAGTTAATGAAAAACTGTTTTTT. Translated, it gives CAWRRTVNEKLFF.